The 16 T cell receptor beta chains below come from one sample, sequenced in a study of identical twins. TCRdb redid the calling of the 5' RACE reads with MiXCR, one entry per CDR3 protein. The sample shows more than 650,000 distinct CDR3 sequences, over 5% of them seen only once. Sequencing was carried out using naive T cells sorted from blood. The receptors come from a man aged 18 to 30 in good health.

The chain couples TRBV15 to TRBJ2-5; tentatively, D is TRBD2 (6 bases). This CDR3 spans 14 amino acids. Germline values: CDR1 LNHNV, CDR2 YYDKDF (reference sequence). Trimming stripped 4 bases from V and 1 base from J, with 10 bases between. The CDR3 DNA is TGTGCCACCAGCATCGGGGGATTCCAAGAGACCCAGTACTTC. The encoded protein is CATSIGGFQETQYF.

In this sample, this clonotype turned up many times. This chain uses TRBV7-2 with TRBJ1-1; D gene unclear. The CDR3 consists of 12 residues. Germline CDR1 and CDR2: SGHTA and FQGNSA. The V end was cut by 4 bases, the J end by 8 bases, with 11 bases between. The CDR3 bases are TGTGCCAGCAGCTGGGTTGACGCCGAAGCTTTCTTT. Protein sequence: CASSWVDAEAFF.

This clonotype appeared many times. This sequence joins TRBV12-3 or TRBV12-4 and TRBJ2-7, with D maybe TRBD1 (6 bases). V was clipped by 6 bases and J by 0 bases, with 12 bases between them. CDR3 length: 14 amino acids. This CDR3 is CASRGHGFSYEQYF. The CDR3 DNA reads TGTGCCAGCAGGGGACACGGGTTCTCCTACGAGCAGTACTTC.

In its sample, this clonotype was seen a few times. V usage is TRBV14 and J usage is TRBJ2-1; D is undetermined. The CDR3 spans 14 residues. V gave up 5 bases and J gave up 3 bases, with 11 bases separating them. CDR1 is SGHDN and CDR2 is FVKESK in the germline V gene. CDR3 in amino acids: CASSGWRSYNEQFF. CDR3 bases: TGTGCCAGCAGCGGATGGCGGAGCTACAATGAGCAGTTCTTC.

This clonotype was observed many times. V is TRBV7-2 and J is TRBJ2-3, with D tentatively TRBD1 or TRBD2 (5 bases each). This CDR3 has 12 amino acids. V lost 2 bases and J 9 bases, leaving 9 bases between the germline ends. Germline CDR1 reads SGHTA; CDR2 reads FQGNSA. CDR3 nucleotides: TGTGCCAGCAGCTTACGCTGGGGGACGCAGTATTTT. Translation: CASSLRWGTQYF.

This clonotype has just a few counts. This sequence joins TRBV12-3 or TRBV12-4 and TRBJ2-2, with 7 nucleotides matching TRBD1. V shed 6 bases, J shed 4 bases, and the junction held 8 bases outside the gene matches. CDR3 size: 15 residues. The CDR3 sequence is CASSLPGQITGELFF. CDR3 DNA: TGTGCCAGCAGCCTCCCGGGACAGATCACCGGGGAGCTGTTTTTT.

There are a few counts of this clonotype. This chain uses TRBV20-1 with TRBJ2-7; D unclear. Trimming stripped 0 bases from V and 2 bases from J, with 5 bases between. The CDR3 runs 12 residues. The V gene's germline CDR1 is DFQATT and CDR2 SNEGSKA (reference sequence). The CDR3 sequence is CSARDPAYEQYF. The CDR3 coding sequence is TGCAGTGCTAGAGATCCGGCCTACGAGCAGTACTTC.

This clonotype was counted many times. The chain is built from TRBV5-1 and TRBJ2-1; 14 nucleotides match TRBD2. The germline V gene encodes CDR1 SGHRS and CDR2 YFSETQ. CDR3 size: 15 residues. Trimming cost V 3 bases and J 7 bases; bases outside gene matches: 3. CDR3 region: CASSSGLAGVNEQFF. CDR3 DNA: TGCGCCAGCAGCTCGGGACTAGCGGGAGTTAATGAGCAGTTCTTC.

The table lists this clonotype with a few counts. The V gene is TRBV10-3, the J gene TRBJ1-2; D unclear. Trimming shortened V by 0 bases and J by 6 bases, and 5 bases separated the two germline ends. The germline gives CDR1 ENHRY, CDR2 SYGVKD. The CDR3 runs 12 residues. The CDR3 DNA is TGTGCCATCAGTGAGTCGGTAGATGGCTACACCTTC. Protein sequence: CAISESVDGYTF.

This clonotype was picked up a small number of times. V and J are TRBV7-9 and TRBJ1-2, with 10 bases fitting TRBD1. Trimming removed 5 bases from V and 2 bases from J; junction bases left unmatched: 5. The CDR3 length is 15 residues. Germline CDR1 SEHNR, CDR2 FQNEAQ (reference sequence). The CDR3 bases are TGTGCCAGCAGCATTGGGACAGGGGCCAACTATGGCTACACCTTC. Translating gives CASSIGTGANYGYTF.

This clonotype was observed at least ten times. The J gene is TRBJ1-1, the V gene TRBV5-1, with a possible D match to TRBD1 (5 bases). Germline lookup yields CDR1 SGHRS and CDR2 YFSETQ. The V end lost 4 bases, the J end lost 5 bases, and 12 bases lay between the germline ends. CDR3 size: 13 residues. The CDR3 DNA reads TGCGCCAGCAGCGAGGGACTGGAAACTGAAGCTTTCTTT. Protein sequence: CASSEGLETEAFF.

This clonotype has at least ten counts. The chain is built from TRBV28 and TRBJ2-1; 8 positions match TRBD2. Germline V CDR1 and CDR2: MDHEN, SYDVKM. The CDR3 loop spans 15 amino acids. V lost 9 bases and J lost 8; bases outside the gene matches: 15. The CDR3 sequence: CASLAGAGGFYEQFF. Here the CDR3 DNA reads TGTGCCAGTCTCGCGGGGGCGGGAGGTTTTTATGAGCAGTTCTTC.

This clonotype was counted many times. The chain joins TRBV6-1 to TRBJ1-1; D remains unclear. This CDR3 comprises 14 residues. Germline assignment: CDR1 MNHNS and CDR2 SASEGT. The V end was cut by 1 base, the J end by 2 bases, with 8 bases between. The CDR3 sequence is CASSEGARNTEAFF. The CDR3 nucleotides read TGTGCCAGCAGTGAAGGTGCCAGAAACACTGAAGCTTTCTTT.

In its sample, this clonotype was seen many times. The chain is built from TRBV24-1 and TRBJ2-1, with no clear D. The CDR3 spans 11 residues. The germline V gene encodes CDR1 KGHDR and CDR2 SFDVKD. V gave up 9 bases and J gave up 6 bases, with 8 bases separating them. The CDR3 sequence is CATSLINEQFF. As DNA, the CDR3 is TGTGCCACCTCCCTGATCAATGAGCAGTTCTTC.

This chain uses TRBV7-2 with TRBJ2-7; the D call may be TRBD1 or TRBD2 (5 bases each). CDR1 SGHTA and CDR2 FQGNSA come from the germline V gene. Trimming took off 5 bases at V and 4 bases at J, with 15 bases between the two ends. The CDR3 consists of 14 residues. This chain's CDR3 is CASSPRLWGYEQYF. The CDR3 DNA reads TGTGCCAGCAGCCCTAGACTCTGGGGGTACGAGCAGTACTTC.

This clonotype occurred many times. This chain connects TRBV12-3 or TRBV12-4 to TRBJ2-7, with D possibly matching TRBD2 (5 bases). This CDR3 has 13 amino acids. V dropped 3 bases and J dropped 2 bases, with 8 bases sitting between them. CDR3 sequence: CASSFKLAYEQYF. The CDR3, as DNA: TGTGCCAGCAGTTTTAAACTAGCCTACGAGCAGTACTTC.